The clone carrying this TCR beta chain was counted many times. The sample belongs to a study of T-cell reconstitution after alpha-beta-depleted transplantation in children. Researchers prepared the TCRbeta library using unique molecular identifiers, the study reports. TCRdb fed the PCR reads into MiXCR, producing one record per CDR3 protein. The sample contains roughly 220,000 distinct CDR3 sequences, approximately 9.8% of which appear only once. CDR1 is SGHKS, CDR2 YYEKEE, per germline (reference sequence). Trimming took off 2 bases at V and 5 bases at J, with 10 bases between the two ends. The CDR3 is 13 amino acids.

This sequence joins TRBV5-5 and TRBJ2-5; unclear D gene. This clonotype was obtained from a human donor who donated a stem cell graft to a child with SCID. Source: PBMCs from the stem cell graft donor, taken from the stem cell graft. In DNA form, the CDR3 reads TGTGCCAGCAGCTTATCCTGGGTGGAGACCCAGTACTTC. Translation: CASSLSWVETQYF.